This T cell receptor (beta chain) was documented in a study of shared clonotypes between healthy human individuals. Study-level background: Ranging from 18 to 49 in age, donors were two women and three men. Notes on the study in general: Some naive CD4 clonotypes, around 5%, turned up in common across several donors.

In the authors' methods: ImmunoSEQ junction-only sequences lacked quality scores, so their filtering differed. TCRdb's table, derived via immunoSEQ multiplex PCR, lists solely in-frame clones and lacks some. V, J and clone size are taken as reported in that table, and D and trimming were inferred from the DNA itself. The sample shows 2 million or so clones, about 95% of them seen only once. There are 17 residues in the CDR3. Germline CDR1 is LNHNV and CDR2 is YYDKDF (reference sequence). The J segment lost 3 bases and the V segment lost 3 bases, leaving 14 bases of the junction unmatched. It was CD45RO-negative cells, positively selected for CCR7, that made up naive CD8 cells, with terminally differentiated effector memory CD45RA+ cells excluded. Note on this clone: Its antigen is not identified.

The sequencing input was naive CD8+ T cells sorted from blood. The chain uses TRBV15 and TRBJ2-7; 7 bases match TRBD1. This receptor was identified in a man between 18 and 35 years old in good health. CDR3 loop: CATSSENPDRWNYEQYF. The CDR3 nucleotides are TGTGCCACCAGCAGTGAAAACCCGGACAGGTGGAACTACGAGCAGTACTTC.